This TCR beta chain was captured in a study of blood T cell repertoires in COVID-19. The CDR3 length is 15 residues. Germline V gives CDR1 LGHDT, CDR2 YNNKEL (reference sequence). V lost 6 bases to trimming and J lost 4 bases; unmatched junction nucleotides: 11. Method: immunoSEQ multiplex PCR; TCRdb's copy keeps in-frame clones and lacks some. The sample records 150,000 or so clones, over 70% being singletons. The J gene is TRBJ2-5, the V gene TRBV3-1 (or the pseudogene TRBV3-2), with 7 positions matching TRBD2. The clonotype was recovered from a man aged 65 to 79 who had been exposed to COVID-19. The specimen was PBMCs or T cells enriched from blood (not recorded which). The CDR3 coding sequence is TGTGCCAGCAGTCCCTCGTCTAGCGGTCGAGAGACCCAGTACTTC. Translated: CASSPSSSGRETQYF.